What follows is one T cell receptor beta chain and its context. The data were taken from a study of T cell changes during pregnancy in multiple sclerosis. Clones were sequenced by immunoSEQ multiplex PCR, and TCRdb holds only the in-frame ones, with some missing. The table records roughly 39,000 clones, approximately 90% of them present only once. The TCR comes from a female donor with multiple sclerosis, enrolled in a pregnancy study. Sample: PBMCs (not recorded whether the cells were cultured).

CDR3 bases: TGTGCCAGCTCACAAGGGACCGAACCGTCTACGAGTCAGTACTTC. Translation gives CASSQGTEPSTSQYF. The J gene is TRBJ2-7, the V gene TRBV18; possibly TRBD1 or TRBD2 for D (5 bases each). The germline V gene has CDR1 KGHSH and CDR2 LQKENI. V lost 4 bases to trimming and J lost 10 bases, with 23 bases between them. This CDR3 has 15 amino acids.